The next 30 T cell receptor beta chains were all read from a single sample in a study of shared clonotypes between healthy human individuals. Generated by immunoSEQ multiplex PCR, the TCRdb table keeps only in-frame clones and is missing some. The sample includes roughly 1,100,000 clones, approximately 68% of them seen just once. Sequencing input: memory CD4+ T cells sorted from blood. Subset given: CD45RA-negative fraction. Receptor source: a man aged 18 to 30 in good health.

The table lists this clone with a few counts. This chain joins TRBV7-2 and TRBJ2-3; D is unclear. The CDR3 runs 15 residues. Germline values: CDR1 SGHTA, CDR2 FQGNSA. Trimming took 6 bases from V and 0 from J, leaving 13 bases between them. Here the CDR3 DNA reads TGTGCCAGCAGTCCCCAGTCGACTAGCACAGATACGCAGTATTTT. Protein sequence: CASSPQSTSTDTQYF.

The chain's CDR3 is CASSELGISTDTQYF. The CDR3 DNA reads TGCGCCAGCAGTGAGTTAGGAATTAGCACAGATACGCAGTATTTT. The V gene is TRBV10-1, the J gene TRBJ2-3; D ambiguous. Germline V gene data show CDR1 as WNHNN and CDR2 as SYGVQD (reference sequence). V lost 1 base and J lost 0, with 8 bases in between. This CDR3 is built from 15 residues.

The table lists this clone with a count of one. The V call is TRBV28, the J call TRBJ1-2; the match to TRBD1 covers 8 bases. V shed 4 bases, J shed 4 bases, and the junction held 11 bases outside the gene matches. CDR1 is MDHEN, CDR2 SYDVKM, per germline. The CDR3 has 16 amino acids. The CDR3 DNA reads TGTGCCAGCAGTTCCACGACAGGGGCCGTACCCTATGGCTACACCTTC. It specifies CASSSTTGAVPYGYTF.

The chain links TRBV29-1 to TRBJ2-1; possibly TRBD2 for D (6 bases). This CDR3 has 12 amino acids. V gave up 2 bases and J gave up 10 bases, with 12 bases separating them. The germline V gene encodes CDR1 SQVTM and CDR2 ANQGSEA. The CDR3 sequence is CSVESLANEQFF. In DNA, the CDR3 is TGCAGCGTTGAATCTCTAGCGAACGAGCAGTTCTTC.

The chain carries TRBV11-1 and TRBJ1-1; D ambiguous. The CDR3 has 13 amino acids. V lost 3 bases, J lost 1 base, and 6 bases lay in between. Germline V lookup: CDR1 SGHAT, CDR2 FQDESV (reference sequence). The CDR3 DNA reads TGTGCCAGCAGCTTCACGAGGAACACTGAAGCTTTCTTT. It is translated as CASSFTRNTEAFF.

The chain carries TRBV6-1 and TRBJ1-1; D ambiguous. This CDR3 spans 15 amino acids. Trimming shortened V by 8 bases and J by 0 bases, and 16 bases separated the two germline ends. CDR1 is MNHNS, CDR2 SASEGT, per germline. The CDR3 bases are TGTGCCAGCGGACCATCACTGAGCATGAACACTGAAGCTTTCTTT. Translation: CASGPSLSMNTEAFF.

The CDR3 loop is CASSSWTGRADTQYF. The CDR3 DNA reads as TGTGCCAGCAGTTCTTGGACAGGGAGGGCAGATACGCAGTATTTT. V is TRBV27 and J is TRBJ2-3; D might be TRBD1 (8 bases). V was clipped by 4 bases and J by 4 bases, with 15 bases between them. Germline V gene sequence: CDR1 MNHEY, CDR2 SMNVEV (reference sequence). CDR3 length: 15 residues.

This clone was counted a few times. CDR3: CASSALGEQHF. The CDR3 coding sequence is TGTGCCAGTAGCGCCCTGGGGGAACAGCATTTT. The genes are TRBV19 and TRBJ1-5; D possibly corresponds to TRBD1 (5 bases). Looked up from germline, CDR1 is LNHDA and CDR2 is SQIVND (reference sequence). This CDR3 is 11 amino acids long. V was shortened by 6 bases and J by 13 bases, with 13 bases between the two germline ends. Full variable domain (missing parts from reference TRBV19 and TRBJ1-5): DGGITQSPKYLFRKEGQNVTLSCEQNLNHDAMYWYRQDPGQGLRLIYYSQIVNDFQKGDIAEGYSVSREKKESFPLTVTSAQKNPTAFYLCASSALGEQHFGDGTRLSIL.

This clone occurred once. The chain uses TRBV9 and TRBJ2-5; a weak D match, TRBD1 (5 bases). The CDR3 is made up of 18 amino acids. Germline CDR1 reads SGDLS; CDR2 reads YYNGEE. V was pared by 0 bases and J by 3 bases, with 21 bases between. The CDR3 bases are TGTGCCAGCAGCGTAGGATCAGGGTGGCAAGGTGGAGAAGAGACCCAGTACTTC. Its translation is CASSVGSGWQGGEETQYF. Full variable domain (remainder filled in from reference TRBV9 and TRBJ2-5): DSGVTQTPKHLITATGQRVTLRCSPRSGDLSVYWYQQSLDQGLQFLIQYYNGEERAKGNILERFSAQQFPDLHSELNLSSLELGDSALYFCASSVGSGWQGGEETQYFGPGTRLLVL.

The count of this clone is one. The chain couples TRBV11-2 to TRBJ2-7; D remains ambiguous. The germline CDR1 and CDR2 sequences are SGHAT and FQNNGV. V was trimmed by 0 bases and J by 6 bases, leaving 15 bases between them. The CDR3 spans 15 residues. The chain's CDR3 is CASSLDSLHAGEQYF. In nucleotides, the CDR3 is TGTGCCAGCAGCTTAGATTCCCTTCACGCTGGCGAGCAGTACTTC.

A few counts support this clone. The chain has TRBV6-5 and TRBJ2-3; D gene ambiguous. Germline V CDR1 and CDR2: MNHEY, SVGAGI. V dropped 7 bases and J dropped 2 bases, with 13 bases sitting between them. CDR3 length: 14 residues. CDR3 DNA sequence: TGTGCCAGCACTTCCAGTAGCTTCACAGATACGCAGTATTTT. Translation: CASTSSSFTDTQYF.

Concerning this clone: A far more abundant clone sits one base away, making this likely a read error. Other DNA sequences from this sample encode an identical CDR3 as well. The J gene is TRBJ2-1, the V gene TRBV5-1; 10 nucleotides match TRBD2. The V and J ends lost 0 bases and 4 bases, in that order; junction bases with no gene match: 1. CDR3 length equals 15 residues. Germline V gene sequence: CDR1 SGHRS, CDR2 YFSETQ. This chain's CDR3 is CASSLASGSYNEQFF. The DNA for the CDR3 is TGCGCCAGCAGCTTGGCTAGCGGGAGTTACAATGAGCAGTTCTTC.

This sequence joins TRBV6-4 and TRBJ2-5; tentatively, D is TRBD1 (5 bases). Germline CDR1 reads MRHNA; CDR2 reads SNTAGT. Trimming took 3 bases from V and 5 from J, leaving 10 bases between them. The CDR3 runs to 13 residues. The CDR3 sequence: CASSEQAGETQYF. CDR3 sequence (DNA): TGTGCCAGCAGTGAACAGGCCGGGGAGACCCAGTACTTC.

This clone was seen more than once but under ten times. The chain has TRBV27 and TRBJ1-5; D may be TRBD1 (5 bases). V dropped 5 bases and J dropped 2 bases, with 13 bases sitting between them. The CDR3 extends over 15 amino acids. The germline CDR1 and CDR2 sequences are MNHEY and SMNVEV (reference sequence). The CDR3 region has the DNA TGTGCCAGCAGTCCGCGGGGGAATCGCAATCAGCCCCAGCATTTT. Translated, it gives CASSPRGNRNQPQHF.

V is TRBV7-2 and J is TRBJ2-1; 8 positions match TRBD2. Germline CDR1 SGHTA, CDR2 FQGNSA. Unmatched junction bases numbered 6, after V lost 5 bases and J lost 0 bases. The CDR3 extends over 16 amino acids. The CDR3 coding sequence is TGTGCCAGCAGCCCCAGCGGGAGCGGCTCCTACAATGAGCAGTTCTTC. This codes for CASSPSGSGSYNEQFF.

The J gene is TRBJ1-1, the V gene TRBV5-1, with D uncertain. The CDR3 spans 13 residues. The germline V gene has CDR1 SGHRS and CDR2 YFSETQ. V was shortened by 2 bases and J by 5 bases, with 10 bases between the two germline ends. The CDR3 nucleotides are TGCGCCAGCAGCTTAACCGGGATTACTGAAGCTTTCTTT. It encodes CASSLTGITEAFF.

The rearrangement uses TRBV18 and TRBJ2-7; the D gene is possibly TRBD1 (8 bases). The CDR3 loop spans 16 amino acids. CDR1 KGHSH and CDR2 LQKENI come from the germline V gene. Deletions cut 0 bases from V and 2 bases from J, with 14 bases between. CDR3 in amino acids: CASSPPNRGRAYEQYF. In nucleotides, the CDR3 is TGTGCCAGCTCACCACCCAACAGGGGGAGGGCCTACGAGCAGTACTTC.

The V gene is TRBV7-2, the J gene TRBJ2-3; perhaps TRBD2 as D (6 bases). Trimming cost V 3 bases and J 1 base, with 11 bases left between them. There are 15 residues in the CDR3. Germline lookup yields CDR1 SGHTA and CDR2 FQGNSA. CDR3 DNA sequence: TGTGCCAGCAGCTTTGACGGGGGTGGCACAGATACGCAGTATTTT. It yields the protein CASSFDGGGTDTQYF.

On this clone itself: Different DNA sequences within this sample yield the same CDR3. V gene TRBV7-2 combines with J gene TRBJ1-1; no clear D. Trimming cost V 0 bases and J 5 bases, with 7 bases left between them. CDR1 and CDR2 from the germline V gene are SGHTA and FQGNSA. CDR3 length equals 13 residues. The CDR3 spells CASSLAAGTEAFF. The CDR3, as DNA: TGTGCCAGCAGCTTAGCGGCGGGGACTGAAGCTTTCTTT.

The chain carries TRBV7-9 and TRBJ2-1; D possibly corresponds to TRBD1 (6 bases). CDR1 is SEHNR and CDR2 is FQNEAQ in the germline V gene (reference sequence). Trimming took off 0 bases at V and 9 bases at J, with 6 bases between the two ends. There are 12 residues in the CDR3. In nucleotides, the CDR3 is TGTGCCAGCAGCTTAGCAGGGGGTGAGCAGTTCTTC. Translating gives CASSLAGGEQFF.

This chain connects TRBV6-5 to TRBJ2-5, with TRBD1 identical over 7 bases. The germline V gene has CDR1 MNHEY and CDR2 SVGAGI. CDR3 length equals 13 residues. Germline trimming cut 8 bases from V and 1 base from J; bases unmatched to any gene: 4. CDR3 sequence (DNA): TGTGCCAGCGCCGGGACAGTCCAAGAGACCCAGTACTTC. Its translation: CASAGTVQETQYF.

This clone was seen only a few times. This chain uses TRBV30 with TRBJ1-1; 7 nucleotides align to TRBD1. The CDR3 spans 12 residues. Germline CDR1 GTSNPN, CDR2 SVGIG (reference sequence). The J segment lost 7 bases and the V segment lost 6 bases, leaving 8 bases of the junction unmatched. The CDR3 here is CACRDSSSEAFF. Here the CDR3 DNA reads TGTGCCTGCCGGGACAGCTCCAGTGAAGCTTTCTTT.

This clone was counted between two and nine times. The chain has TRBV5-1 and TRBJ2-7; D gene unclear. Germline V gene sequence: CDR1 SGHRS, CDR2 YFSETQ. V lost 4 bases and J lost 4, with 12 bases in between. The CDR3 runs to 13 residues. CDR3 loop: CASSLHPPYEQYF. The CDR3 nucleotides read TGCGCCAGCAGCCTACACCCGCCGTACGAGCAGTACTTC.

The chain employs TRBV9 and TRBJ1-2, with 11 bases fitting TRBD1. V shed 6 bases and J 2 bases; nucleotides not matched to a gene: 6. Per the germline V gene, CDR1 is SGDLS and CDR2 is YYNGEE. This CDR3 has 15 residues. The CDR3 nucleotides are TGTGCCAGCAACCCAGGACAGGGGGCGAACTATGGCTACACCTTC. This encodes CASNPGQGANYGYTF.

V is TRBV5-6 and J is TRBJ1-6; 7 bases are shared with TRBD1. The V gene's germline CDR1 is SGHDT and CDR2 YYEEEE. The ends lost 4 bases at V and 4 bases at J; junction bases unmatched: 11. The CDR3 is made up of 17 amino acids. CDR3 in amino acids: CASSTGYRGAYNSPLHF. CDR3 sequence (DNA): TGTGCCAGCAGCACGGGCTACAGGGGCGCTTATAATTCACCCCTCCACTTT. Full variable domain (missing parts from reference TRBV5-6 and TRBJ1-6): DAGVTQSPTHLIKTRGQQVTLRCSPKSGHDTVSWYQQALGQGPQFIFQYYEEEERQRGNFPDRFSGHQFPNYSSELNVNALLLGDSALYLCASSTGYRGAYNSPLHFGNGTRLTVT.

This chain uses TRBV7-2 with TRBJ2-7; D unresolved. V gave up 2 bases and J gave up 0 bases, with 11 bases separating them. Per the germline V gene, CDR1 is SGHTA and CDR2 is FQGNSA. The CDR3 consists of 15 residues. This CDR3 is CASSLYWGSSYEQYF. The CDR3, as DNA: TGTGCCAGCAGCTTATATTGGGGTAGCTCCTACGAGCAGTACTTC.

The V call is TRBV30, the J call TRBJ1-1; D gene uncertain. The germline gives CDR1 GTSNPN, CDR2 SVGIG (reference sequence). Trimming took 5 bases from V and 5 from J, leaving 9 bases between them. The CDR3 has 11 residues. The CDR3 loop is CAWRAPTEAFF. CDR3 in DNA: TGTGCCTGGCGTGCTCCAACTGAAGCTTTCTTT.

This clone was recorded once. This chain joins TRBV7-8 and TRBJ2-7; 8 bases map to TRBD2. V lost 1 base to trimming and J lost 7 bases; unmatched junction nucleotides: 9. CDR3 length: 15 amino acids. Germline CDR1 is SGHVS and CDR2 is FQNEAQ. CDR3 loop: CASSLVLREVLEQYF. The CDR3 DNA sequence: TGTGCCAGCAGCTTAGTCTTGCGGGAGGTCCTGGAGCAGTACTTC.

V usage is TRBV19 and J usage is TRBJ1-4, with 12 bases lining up with TRBD1. The CDR3 covers 14 residues. CDR1 LNHDA and CDR2 SQIVND come from the germline V gene (reference sequence). J was trimmed by 8 bases and V by 4 bases; bases with no gene match: 2. The DNA of the CDR3 is TGTGCCAGTAGTAGTGGGACAGGGGGCGAAAAACTGTTTTTT. Translation gives CASSSGTGGEKLFF.

A few counts support this clone. The chain employs TRBV21-1 and TRBJ1-5; the D segment call TRBD1 is taken from the table without a DNA check. TRBV21-1 is deemed a pseudogene. CDR3 length: 17 residues. The CDR3 DNA is TGTGCCAGCAGCAAGGCGGACAGGGGGCGGCACAATCAGCCCCAGCATTTT. Translating it yields CASSKADRGRHNQPQHF.